Shown below are 20 T cell receptor beta chains from a single sample sequenced in a study of OX40 agonist ivuxolimab in advanced cancers. Method: immunoSEQ multiplex PCR; TCRdb's copy keeps in-frame clones and lacks some. Of 70,000 to 80,000 clones in the sample, about 85% were seen once. Sample: CD4+ or CD8+ T cells sorted from blood, taken in a trial of the OX40 agonist ivuxolimab. These receptors were obtained from an adult with an advanced solid tumor such as melanoma, head and neck, liver or kidney cancer.

The genes are TRBV15 and TRBJ1-2, with TRBD1 as a possible D gene (6 bases). From germline, CDR1 is LNHNV and CDR2 YYDKDF (reference sequence). The CDR3 spans 17 residues. Trimming shortened V by 1 base and J by 6 bases, and 21 bases separated the two germline ends. CDR3 DNA: TGTGCCACCAGCAGAGGGGTGTCGTGGGGGGGGCGAGATGGCTACACCTTC. Its protein product is CATSRGVSWGGRDGYTF.

By share of the sample, this clone is medium-sized. The chain has TRBV6-1 and TRBJ2-7, with TRBD2 matching 13 bases. Germline V gene lookup returns CDR1 MNHNS and CDR2 SASEGT. V was clipped by 11 bases and J by 4 bases; unmatched bases: 8. This CDR3 contains 14 residues. Here the CDR3 reads CACRLAGGWYEQYF. The DNA of the CDR3 is TGTGCCTGTCGACTAGCGGGAGGCTGGTACGAGCAGTACTTC.

The chain recombines TRBV19 with TRBJ1-2; the D is unclear. The CDR3 runs to 14 residues. CDR1 and CDR2 from the germline V gene are LNHDA and SQIVND (reference sequence). V was shortened by 3 bases and J by 2 bases, with 10 bases between the two germline ends. In DNA form, the CDR3 reads TGTGCCAGTAGTATCCGGACGTCGAACTATGGCTACACCTTC. It codes for CASSIRTSNYGYTF. Looking up the rest from reference TRBV19 and TRBJ1-2 gives the full variable domain: DGGITQSPKYLFRKEGQNVTLSCEQNLNHDAMYWYRQDPGQGLRLIYYSQIVNDFQKGDIAEGYSVSREKKESFPLTVTSAQKNPTAFYLCASSIRTSNYGYTFGSGTRLTVV.

The V and J genes are TRBV28 and TRBJ2-2; D call uncertain. The length of the CDR3 is 16 residues. Germline CDR1 is MDHEN and CDR2 is SYDVKM. Trimming stripped 2 bases from V and 1 base from J, with 11 bases between. As DNA, the CDR3 is TGTGCCAGCAGTTTACTAAGCCCGGGGAACACCGGGGAGCTGTTTTTT. Amino acids: CASSLLSPGNTGELFF.

This clone was counted a single time. This chain joins TRBV15 and TRBJ2-5; 8 bases agree with TRBD2. The better agreement between TRBJ2-7 and the DNA end casts doubt on the J call. CDR1 is LNHNV and CDR2 is YYDKDF in the germline V gene (reference sequence). The CDR3 spans 18 residues. The CDR3 nucleotides are TGTGCCACCAGCAGAGATTCCGGGACTAGTCCGTTTTCCTACGAGCAGTACTTC. As protein: CATSRDSGTSPFSYEQYF.

V usage is TRBV6-5 and J usage is TRBJ2-1, with TRBD1 as a possible D gene (7 bases). Looked up from germline, CDR1 is MNHEY and CDR2 is SVGAGI. Between the trimmed V and J ends, which lost 6 bases and 10 bases, there was a span of 10 bases. The CDR3 has 11 residues. CDR3 DNA sequence: TGTGCCAGCAGCCAGGGGGGAGAGCAGTTCTTC. Translating gives CASSQGGEQFF.

The chain is built from TRBV28 and TRBJ1-5; D possibly corresponds to TRBD1 (6 bases). The CDR3 covers 13 residues. V was clipped by 5 bases and J by 4 bases, with 9 bases between them. Germline V lookup: CDR1 MDHEN, CDR2 SYDVKM. The CDR3 region has the DNA TGTGCCAGCAGTCTAGACAGGAATCAGCCCCAGCATTTT. Translating it yields CASSLDRNQPQHF.

The chain carries TRBV6-5 and TRBJ1-4; D not certain. Trimming left V 6 bases short and J 4 bases short, with 9 bases between. CDR3 length: 13 residues. The germline CDR1 and CDR2 sequences are MNHEY and SVGAGI. The CDR3 DNA reads as TGTGCCAGCAGCCCTCGGGTTAATGAAAAACTGTTTTTT. Translating it yields CASSPRVNEKLFF.

J is TRBJ2-2 and V is TRBV11-3, with 9 nucleotides matching TRBD1. The germline gives CDR1 SGHNT, CDR2 YENEEA. The length of the CDR3 is 15 residues. Unmatched junction bases numbered 7, after V lost 5 bases and J lost 6 bases. CDR3 sequence reads: CASSLGQGSSGELFF. The CDR3 DNA is TGTGCCAGCAGCCTGGGACAGGGAAGTTCCGGGGAGCTGTTTTTT.

The chain combines TRBV19 with TRBJ2-5, with a possible D match to TRBD1 (5 bases). Germline CDR1 reads LNHDA; CDR2 reads SQIVND (reference sequence). This CDR3 has 14 residues. Between the trimmed V and J ends, which lost 1 base and 3 bases, there was a span of 9 bases. The CDR3: CASSIVGLKETQYF. In DNA form, the CDR3 reads TGTGCCAGTAGTATAGTGGGGCTAAAAGAGACCCAGTACTTC. The whole variable domain, remainder taken from reference TRBV19 and TRBJ2-5, is DGGITQSPKYLFRKEGQNVTLSCEQNLNHDAMYWYRQDPGQGLRLIYYSQIVNDFQKGDIAEGYSVSREKKESFPLTVTSAQKNPTAFYLCASSIVGLKETQYFGPGTRLLVL.

This clone has just a few counts. This chain joins TRBV18 and TRBJ1-1; 8 bases match TRBD1. The V segment lost 5 bases and the J segment 2 bases; nucleotides outside the gene matches: 10. In germline, CDR1 is KGHSH, CDR2 LQKENI. There are 16 residues in the CDR3. In nucleotides, the CDR3 is TGTGCCAGCTCAAAAACAGGGGGTTCGTCCAACACTGAAGCTTTCTTT. Encoded protein: CASSKTGGSSNTEAFF.

V is TRBV4-2 and J is TRBJ2-1, with D unresolved. The V gene lost 0 bases and the J gene lost 9 bases, with 6 bases spanning the gap. The germline gives CDR1 LGHNA, CDR2 YNFKEQ. The CDR3 length is 12 residues. CDR3 in amino acids: CASSQDVVEQFF. The CDR3 coding sequence is TGTGCCAGCAGCCAAGATGTTGTTGAGCAGTTCTTC.

This chain connects TRBV5-1 to TRBJ2-7; a weak D match, TRBD1 (5 bases). This CDR3 is 13 amino acids long. V lost 3 bases, J lost 3 bases, and 10 bases lay in between. In germline, CDR1 is SGHRS, CDR2 YFSETQ. CDR3 coding DNA: TGCGCCAGCAGCTCAGCAGGGTTCTACGAGCAGTACTTC. Encoded protein: CASSSAGFYEQYF. Based on the CDR3 plus reference TRBV5-1 and TRBJ2-7, the full variable domain is KAGVTQTPRYLIKTRGQQVTLSCSPISGHRSVSWYQQTPGQGLQFLFEYFSETQRNKGNFPGRFSGRQFSNSRSEMNVSTLELGDSALYLCASSSAGFYEQYFGPGTRLTVT.

The chain recombines TRBV7-9 with TRBJ2-1, with TRBD2 identical over 12 bases. The length of the CDR3 is 15 residues. The germline V gene has CDR1 SEHNR and CDR2 FQNEAQ (reference sequence). Germline trimming cut 4 bases from V and 9 bases from J; bases unmatched to any gene: 7. The CDR3 DNA sequence: TGTGCCAGCAGCTCCTGGACTAGCGGGATTGGTGAGCAGTTCTTC. As protein: CASSSWTSGIGEQFF.

The chain joins TRBV5-4 to TRBJ2-2, with 9 bases that match TRBD1. V shed 4 bases, J shed 0 bases, and the junction held 1 base outside the gene matches. CDR1 and CDR2 from the germline V gene are SGHNT and YYREEE (reference sequence). The CDR3 contains 15 residues. In nucleotides, the CDR3 is TGTGCCAGCAGCCGGGACAGGGCGAACACCGGGGAGCTGTTTTTT. Its protein product is CASSRDRANTGELFF.

This chain links TRBV14 with TRBJ2-2, with D perhaps given as TRBD1 or TRBD2 (7 bases each). The ends were cut back, 0 bases at V and 0 bases at J, with 11 bases in the middle. Germline CDR1 SGHDN, CDR2 FVKESK. The CDR3 is 17 residues long. The CDR3 DNA follows: TGTGCCAGCAGCCAAGATGGGAGGGGGCCGAACACCGGGGAGCTGTTTTTT. Residues: CASSQDGRGPNTGELFF.

The chain links TRBV9 to TRBJ2-3, with 10 positions matching TRBD2. J lost 5 bases, V lost 4 bases, and 13 bases had no gene match. The CDR3 extends over 17 amino acids. Germline V CDR1 and CDR2: SGDLS, YYNGEE. CDR3 region: CASSTAPLAGDLDTQYF. In nucleotides, the CDR3 is TGTGCCAGCAGCACTGCCCCTCTAGCGGGAGATTTAGATACGCAGTATTTT.

J is TRBJ1-1 and V is TRBV5-4, with a weak D call TRBD1 (6 bases). This CDR3 is built from 13 residues. Germline V gives CDR1 SGHNT, CDR2 YYREEE (reference sequence). V lost 9 bases and J lost 0, with 12 bases in between. The CDR3 loop reads CATNRVLNTEAFF. DNA of the CDR3: TGTGCCACCAACAGGGTCCTGAACACTGAAGCTTTCTTT.

CDR3 protein: CASSPSGGLSSYNEQFF. DNA of the CDR3: TGTGCCAGCTCACCCTCGGGAGGATTATCCTCCTACAATGAGCAGTTCTTC. The J gene is TRBJ2-1, the V gene TRBV18; 7 bases are shared with TRBD2. The CDR3 spans 17 residues. Looked up from germline, CDR1 is KGHSH and CDR2 is LQKENI. After removal of 3 bases from V and 0 bases from J, the junction contained 8 bases not matched to a gene.

The genes are TRBV10-3 and TRBJ2-5; D might be TRBD2 (5 bases). The V end was cut by 6 bases, the J end by 5 bases, with 10 bases between. CDR1 and CDR2 (germline): ENHRY, SYGVKD. This CDR3 contains 12 residues. The CDR3 DNA reads TGTGCCATCAGCGGGATGGGGGAGACCCAGTACTTC. Translated, it gives CAISGMGETQYF.